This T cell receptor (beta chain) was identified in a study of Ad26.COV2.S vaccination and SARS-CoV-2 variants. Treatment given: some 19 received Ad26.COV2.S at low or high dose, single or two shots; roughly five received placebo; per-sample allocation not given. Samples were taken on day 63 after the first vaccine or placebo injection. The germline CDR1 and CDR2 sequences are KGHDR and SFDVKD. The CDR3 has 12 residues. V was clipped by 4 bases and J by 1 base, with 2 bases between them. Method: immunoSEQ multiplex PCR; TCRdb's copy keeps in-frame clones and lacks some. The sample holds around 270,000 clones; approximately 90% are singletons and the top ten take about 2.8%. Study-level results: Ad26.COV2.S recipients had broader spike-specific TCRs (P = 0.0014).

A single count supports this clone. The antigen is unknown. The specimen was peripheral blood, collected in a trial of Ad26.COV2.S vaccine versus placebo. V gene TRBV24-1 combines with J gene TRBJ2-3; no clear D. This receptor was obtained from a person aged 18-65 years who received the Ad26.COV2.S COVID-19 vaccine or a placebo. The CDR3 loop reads CATSEGTDTQYF. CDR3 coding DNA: TGTGCCACCAGTGAGGGCACAGATACGCAGTATTTT.